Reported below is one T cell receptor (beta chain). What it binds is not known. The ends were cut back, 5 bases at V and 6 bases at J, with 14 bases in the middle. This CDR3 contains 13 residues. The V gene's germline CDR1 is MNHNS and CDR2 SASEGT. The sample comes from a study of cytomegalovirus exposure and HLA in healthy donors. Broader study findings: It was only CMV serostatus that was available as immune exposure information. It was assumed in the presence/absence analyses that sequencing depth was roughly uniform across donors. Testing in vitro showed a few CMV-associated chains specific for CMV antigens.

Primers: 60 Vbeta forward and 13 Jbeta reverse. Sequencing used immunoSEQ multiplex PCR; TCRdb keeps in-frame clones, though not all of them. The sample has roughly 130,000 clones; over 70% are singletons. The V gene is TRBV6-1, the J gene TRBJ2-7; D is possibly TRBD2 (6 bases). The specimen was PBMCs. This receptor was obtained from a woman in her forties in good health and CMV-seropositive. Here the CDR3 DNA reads TGTGCCAGCAGTTCCGGGACTTCCCCCGAGCAGTACTTC. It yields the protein CASSSGTSPEQYF.